This entry lists 5 T cell receptor beta chains sequenced from one sample in a study of T cells in Graves' hyperthyroidism and ophthalmopathy. It was RNA transcripts that yielded the amplified TCR beta CDR3 regions. An initial round of RT-PCR targeting the TCR CDR3 relied on the HTBI primer set. TCRdb ran MiXCR on the multiplex PCR reads and lists one entry per CDR3 protein. Among around 610,000 distinct CDR3 sequences listed, about 15% were seen once. Sequencing was performed on blood. The receptors were gathered from a woman aged 40-49 years with Graves' ophthalmopathy.

This clonotype occurred once. The chain links TRBV28 to TRBJ2-1; either TRBD1 or TRBD2 may fit D (5 bases each). The CDR3 runs to 15 residues. CDR1 and CDR2 (germline): MDHEN, SYDVKM. The germline V and J ends were trimmed by 4 bases and 5 bases, with 15 bases remaining between them. The CDR3 loop is CASSSSGNGNNEQFF. The CDR3 coding sequence is TGTGCCAGCAGTTCCTCAGGGAACGGGAACAATGAGCAGTTCTTC.

There are many counts of this clonotype. This chain joins TRBV9 and TRBJ2-5; D remains ambiguous. Trimming stripped 0 bases from V and 5 bases from J, with 11 bases between. This CDR3 region has 14 residues. Germline values: CDR1 SGDLS, CDR2 YYNGEE. CDR3 residues: CASSVASSPETQYF. The CDR3 DNA reads TGTGCCAGCAGCGTAGCGTCTAGTCCGGAGACCCAGTACTTC.

The rearrangement joins TRBV20-1 to TRBJ2-5; TRBD2 matches at 11 bases. Germline V lookup: CDR1 DFQATT, CDR2 SNEGSKA (reference sequence). The length of the CDR3 is 15 residues. After removal of 6 bases from V and 4 bases from J, the junction contained 10 bases not matched to a gene. The CDR3 is CSAFHSGRAGETQYF. CDR3 sequence (DNA): TGCAGTGCCTTCCATAGCGGGAGGGCCGGAGAGACCCAGTACTTC.

The rearrangement uses TRBV4-1 and TRBJ1-6; D is undetermined. Trimming shortened V by 1 base and J by 5 bases, and 9 bases separated the two germline ends. This CDR3 has 15 amino acids. The V gene's germline CDR1 is MGHRA and CDR2 YSYEKL. The CDR3 nucleotides read TGCGCCAGCAGCCAAGGAATCACAAATAATTCACCCCTCCACTTT. This translates into CASSQGITNNSPLHF.

This clonotype was seen ten or more times. This chain uses TRBV5-1 with TRBJ2-5; D possibly corresponds to TRBD2 (5 bases). Germline V gene lookup returns CDR1 SGHRS and CDR2 YFSETQ. V dropped 6 bases and J dropped 5 bases, with 14 bases sitting between them. CDR3 length: 13 residues. CDR3 in amino acids: CASTKAGKETQYF. For the CDR3, the DNA is TGCGCCAGCACTAAGGCCGGGAAGGAGACCCAGTACTTC.